Shown below are 8 T cell receptor beta chains from a single sample sequenced in a study of vaccination effects on CD4 cells after COVID-19. The method was immunoSEQ multiplex PCR; TCRdb's version includes in-frame clones alone and lacks a portion of them. The sample holds about 20,000 clones; about two thirds are singletons and the top ten take 15% to 20%. Under the ViraFEST assay, PBMC were stimulated with viral peptide pools so that antigen-specific CD4+ T cells expanded. Sequencing was performed afterwards. Cultured cells yielded isolated CD4+ T cells after 10 days. These receptors have no identified antigens. Source: CD4+ T cells from PBMCs cultured with HCoV-229E spike peptides, taken before COVID-19 vaccination. The receptors derive from a human donor who received a COVID-19 vaccine.

J is TRBJ1-6 and V is TRBV18; tentative D call: TRBD1 (6 bases). From germline, CDR1 is KGHSH and CDR2 LQKENI. The CDR3 is 16 amino acids. The germline V and J ends were trimmed by 5 bases and 5 bases, with 16 bases remaining between them. CDR3 nucleotide sequence: TGTGCCAGCTCATCGCCAGCGGGGGCAGATAATTCACCCCTCCACTTT. This sequence encodes CASSSPAGADNSPLHF.

The V gene is TRBV10-3, the J gene TRBJ2-7; weak D call: TRBD1 (5 bases). Germline V lookup: CDR1 ENHRY, CDR2 SYGVKD. The CDR3 sequence is 14 residues long. Trimming took off 4 bases at V and 2 bases at J, with 12 bases between the two ends. DNA for the CDR3: TGTGCCATCAGTGGGGCGAAGGGGCCCTACGAGCAGTACTTC. This gives the protein CAISGAKGPYEQYF.

The chain links TRBV30 to TRBJ1-2, with D unresolved. CDR3 size: 13 residues. With 2 bases removed from V and 2 bases from J, the gap between germline ends came to 9 bases. The germline V gene encodes CDR1 GTSNPN and CDR2 SVGIG (reference sequence). The DNA of the CDR3 is TGTGCCTGGAGTTCCAGCGGGAACTATGGCTACACCTTC. It specifies CAWSSSGNYGYTF.

The table lists this clone with a count of one. The chain joins TRBV6-1 to TRBJ2-7; the D is unclear. The germline V and J ends were trimmed by 1 base and 0 bases, with 10 bases remaining between them. The germline V gene encodes CDR1 MNHNS and CDR2 SASEGT. The CDR3 spans 15 residues. The CDR3 loop reads CASSEVWQASYEQYF. The CDR3 DNA sequence: TGTGCCAGCAGTGAAGTTTGGCAGGCCTCCTACGAGCAGTACTTC.

The gene calls are TRBV11-2 and TRBJ2-1; 7 bases map to TRBD2. The V and J ends lost 1 base and 5 bases, in that order; junction bases with no gene match: 5. The CDR3 has 15 amino acids. Germline CDR1 is SGHAT and CDR2 is FQNNGV. The CDR3 region has the DNA TGTGCCAGCAGCTTAGTTGGCGGGAGTAACAATGAGCAGTTCTTC. Translating it yields CASSLVGGSNNEQFF. Based on the CDR3 plus reference TRBV11-2 and TRBJ2-1, the full variable domain is EAGVAQSPRYKIIEKRQSVAFWCNPISGHATLYWYQQILGQGPKLLIQFQNNGVVDDSQLPKDRFSAERLKGVDSTLKIQPAKLEDSAVYLCASSLVGGSNNEQFFGPGTRLTVL.

The rearrangement links TRBV19 to TRBJ1-5, with 8 nucleotides matching TRBD1. Germline CDR1 reads LNHDA; CDR2 reads SQIVND (reference sequence). J was trimmed by 2 bases and V by 5 bases; bases with no gene match: 5. The CDR3 consists of 15 residues. CDR3 sequence: CASSPSGGGNQPQHF. The CDR3 DNA reads TGTGCCAGTAGTCCCTCAGGGGGCGGCAATCAGCCCCAGCATTTT.

This clone was recorded only once. V usage is TRBV5-6 and J usage is TRBJ1-1, with D hard to call. Trimming removed 4 bases from V and 2 bases from J, with 18 bases in between. The CDR3 runs 16 residues. Looked up from germline, CDR1 is SGHDT and CDR2 is YYEEEE. DNA of the CDR3: TGTGCCAGCAGCCTAGTCAGTGCTCGGGTAAACACTGAAGCTTTCTTT. It specifies CASSLVSARVNTEAFF.

This clone was seen more than once but under ten times. The rearrangement uses TRBV30 and TRBJ1-1, with no clear D. Per the germline V gene, CDR1 is GTSNPN and CDR2 is SVGIG (reference sequence). The CDR3 consists of 13 residues. The V gene lost 3 bases and the J gene lost 1 base, with 9 bases spanning the gap. CDR3 protein: CAWSTRANTEAFF. CDR3 bases: TGTGCCTGGAGCACTAGGGCGAACACTGAAGCTTTCTTT. Full variable domain (remainder filled in from reference TRBV30 and TRBJ1-1): SQTIHQWPATLVQPVGSPLSLECTVEGTSNPNLYWYRQAAGRGLQLLFYSVGIGQISSEVPQNLSASRPQDRQFILSSKKLLLSDSGFYLCAWSTRANTEAFFGQGTRLTVV.